The subject of this entry is one TCR beta chain. Germline CDR1 MNHNS, CDR2 SASEGT. Trimming at V came to 7 bases and at J to 0 bases, leaving 6 bases not matched to a gene. This CDR3 comprises 15 residues. This record belongs to a study of identical twins. TCRdb redid the calling of the 5' RACE reads with MiXCR, one entry per CDR3 protein. This table holds 410,000 or so distinct CDR3 sequences, roughly 18% found once. Donors were all healthy Caucasians. The J gene is TRBJ2-1, the V gene TRBV6-1, with TRBD2 matching 7 bases. This TCR came from a man over 45 in good health. Sample: naive T cells sorted from blood. The CDR3 protein is CASTQAGSSYNEQFF. The CDR3 bases are TGTGCCAGCACCCAAGCGGGGAGCTCCTACAATGAGCAGTTCTTC.